This is a list of T cell receptor beta chains from one sample in a study of identical twins. TCRdb reprocessed the 5' RACE reads via MiXCR and lists one record per CDR3 protein. The sample shows around 250,000 distinct CDR3 sequences, roughly 13% of them seen only once. These sequences were also reported in another study, on yellow fever vaccine responses in identical twins.

Material: memory (CD45RO+) T cells sorted from blood. These receptors originate from a woman aged 18-29 years in good health. The CDR3 runs from the conserved cysteine through the conserved F or W. D genes are given only for firm matches. Only some rows state a clone size, as once, few, many or a class for expanded clones.

>TRBV5-4|.|TRBD2|15|TRBJ2-1
TGTGCCAGCAGCTTGTTGACTAGCGGACACAATGAGCAGTTCTTC
CASSLLTSGHNEQFF
>TRBV2|.|.|14|TRBJ2-3
TGTGCCAGCACCGACGGGAGCGGCACAGATACGCAGTATTTT
CASTDGSGTDTQYF
>TRBV21-1|few|.|17|TRBJ1-3
TGTGCCAGCAGCAAAGTACACAGGGTGGACTCTGGAAACACCATATATTTT
CASSKVHRVDSGNTIYF
>TRBV12-3/TRBV12-4|once|.|13|TRBJ2-5
TGTGCCAGCACCCCCTGGGGCGGAGAGACCCAGTACTTC
CASTPWGGETQYF
>TRBV4-2|.|.|18|TRBJ2-1
TGTGCCAGCAGCCAAGAAGGCCCTCTAGCCGATTCCTACAATGAGCAGTTCTTC
CASSQEGPLADSYNEQFF
>TRBV4-1|.|.|15|TRBJ2-5
TGCGCCAGCAGCCAAGGAGGAGGGCAGCGGGAGACCCAGTACTTC
CASSQGGGQRETQYF
>TRBV6-5|.|.|12|TRBJ2-2
TGTGCCGTATCAGGGAACACCGGGGAGCTGTTTTTT
CAVSGNTGELFF
>TRBV28|.|.|16|TRBJ2-3
TGTGCCAGCAGTTCTCCCGACTGGGGAAGCACAGATACGCAGTATTTT
CASSSPDWGSTDTQYF
>TRBV20-1|many|.|11|TRBJ2-7
TGCAGTGCTCAGGAGGGGGGCGAGCAGTACTTC
CSAQEGGEQYF
>TRBV27|few|TRBD1|15|TRBJ2-7
TGTGCCAGCAGTCCTCTCGGACAGGGGGGCCACGAGCAGTACTTC
CASSPLGQGGHEQYF
>TRBV20-1|few|.|14|TRBJ2-1
TGCAGTGCTAGAGATGGACGGAGGGAACGGGAGCAGTTCTTC
CSARDGRREREQFF
>TRBV27|few|.|15|TRBJ2-7
TGTGCCAGCAGTTTATCGACCCATACTGCCTACGAGCAGTACTTC
CASSLSTHTAYEQYF
>TRBV15|.|.|14|TRBJ1-6
TGTGCCACCAGCAGAGTTAGGGAGGCTTCACCCCTCCACTTT
CATSRVREASPLHF
>TRBV27|few|.|15|TRBJ2-7
TGTGCCAGCAGTTCCGGCCTCGGGCCTACCTACGAGCAGTACTTC
CASSSGLGPTYEQYF
>TRBV20-1|few|TRBD2|16|TRBJ2-5
TGCAGTGCTAGAGATCAGGAGGGAGGGTACCAAGAGACCCAGTACTTC
CSARDQEGGYQETQYF
>TRBV7-2|few|.|13|TRBJ2-2
TGTGCCAGCAAAAGGGGCGTCACCGGGGAGCTGTTTTTT
CASKRGVTGELFF
>TRBV9|.|.|15|TRBJ2-7
TGTGCCAGCAGCCCCGGGAGATGGGCCCTATACGAGCAGTACTTC
CASSPGRWALYEQYF
>TRBV20-1|few|TRBD1|13|TRBJ1-2
TGCAGTGCTGAAGGACAGGTTAACTATGGCTACACCTTC
CSAEGQVNYGYTF
>TRBV4-1|.|.|15|TRBJ2-3
TGCGCCAGCAGCCAAGCGGAGGCGAGCACAGATACGCAGTATTTT
CASSQAEASTDTQYF
>TRBV19|.|.|16|TRBJ1-1
TGTGCCAGTATCCCGGGACGGATGGCTCTTGGCACTGAAGCTTTCTTT
CASIPGRMALGTEAFF
>TRBV18|few|.|13|TRBJ2-7
TGTGCCAGCTCAGCCGACGGTAGAAGCGAGCAGTACTTC
CASSADGRSEQYF
>TRBV27|.|TRBD2|16|TRBJ2-3
TGTGCCAGCAGTTTCGGGAGCAGCGGGAGTACAGATACGCAGTATTTT
CASSFGSSGSTDTQYF
>TRBV27|many|.|11|TRBJ2-1
TGTGCCAGCGGCCTGGGACTGGGGGAGTTCTTC
CASGLGLGEFF
>TRBV9|.|TRBD1|15|TRBJ1-1
TGTGCCAGCAGCCCTAGGGACAGTGGGAACACTGAAGCTTTCTTT
CASSPRDSGNTEAFF
>TRBV6-2/TRBV6-3|many|TRBD2|15|TRBJ2-7
TGTGCCAGCAGTTATGAGGCGGCCGGGGGGGACGAGCAGTACTTC
CASSYEAAGGDEQYF
>TRBV12-3/TRBV12-4|.|.|14|TRBJ2-3
TGTGCCAGCAGCCCGGACAGATCCACAGATACGCAGTATTTT
CASSPDRSTDTQYF
>TRBV6-1|many|TRBD2|16|TRBJ2-1
TGTGCCAGCAGCACCACTCGGAGCGGGGCCTACAATGAGCAGTTCTTC
CASSTTRSGAYNEQFF
>TRBV3-1|.|.|14|TRBJ2-5
TGTGCCAGCAGACTACAGGTTTTAAAGGAGACCCAGTACTTC
CASRLQVLKETQYF
>TRBV12-3/TRBV12-4|.|.|13|TRBJ1-3
TGTGCCAGCAGTATCCGTCAGCAAGACACCATATATTTT
CASSIRQQDTIYF
>TRBV11-2|.|TRBD2|18|TRBJ2-5
TGTGCCAGCAGCTTAGAGGGCCGACTAGCGGGGGGAAGGGAGACCCAGTACTTC
CASSLEGRLAGGRETQYF
>TRBV5-4|few|TRBD1|13|TRBJ1-1
TGTGCCAGCAGCTTGCAGGGGGGCACTGAAGCTTTCTTT
CASSLQGGTEAFF
>TRBV5-1|.|.|14|TRBJ2-1
TGCGCCAGCAGCTTTTCGGGGTTCAGGAATGAGCAGTTCTTC
CASSFSGFRNEQFF
>TRBV28|.|.|12|TRBJ1-2
TGTGCCAGCAGGGTTCAGATCTATGGCTACACCTTC
CASRVQIYGYTF
>TRBV5-1|.|TRBD2|18|TRBJ2-1
TGCGCCAGCAGCTGGACCCCGGGACTAGCGGGGGGGCCCTATGAGCAGTTCTTC
CASSWTPGLAGGPYEQFF
>TRBV10-2|few|TRBD2|15|TRBJ2-5
TGCGCCAGCAGTGAGGGGGCGGGAGCGGGAGAGACCCAGTACTTC
CASSEGAGAGETQYF
>TRBV15|many|.|19|TRBJ2-3
TGTGCCACCAGCAGAGGGGCTCGTAGCTGGTCGACTAGCACAGATACGCAGTATTTT
CATSRGARSWSTSTDTQYF
>TRBV29-1|many|TRBD1|13|TRBJ1-1
TGCAGCGCTAAAACAGGGGACGGGGGCGAAGCTTTCTTT
CSAKTGDGGEAFF
>TRBV9|many|TRBD2|17|TRBJ2-4
TGTGCCAGCAGCGTAGACACGGGAGGGGGGACCAAAAACATTCAGTACTTC
CASSVDTGGGTKNIQYF
>TRBV9|.|.|15|TRBJ1-6
TGTGCCAGCAGCGTCGAGAGCTCCTATAATTCACCCCTCCACTTT
CASSVESSYNSPLHF
>TRBV24-1|many|.|13|TRBJ1-2
TGTGCCACCAGTGATGCGGCGAGCTATGGCTACACCTTC
CATSDAASYGYTF
>TRBV7-2|many|TRBD1|14|TRBJ1-1
TGTGCCAGCGATACAGGGGGCGCGAACACTGAAGCTTTCTTT
CASDTGGANTEAFF
>TRBV5-1|.|.|15|TRBJ1-2
TGCGCCAGCAGCTTGAGTACGGCCCAATGGGATGGCTACACCTTC
CASSLSTAQWDGYTF
>TRBV7-2|.|TRBD2|14|TRBJ2-4
TGTGCCAGCAGCTTAGCGTCTAGCGGAGGCGTCCGGTACTTC
CASSLASSGGVRYF
>TRBV5-1|.|TRBD1|14|TRBJ2-5
TGCGCCAGCAGCACCCGACAGGGACAAGAGACCCAGTACTTC
CASSTRQGQETQYF
>TRBV6-6|.|.|12|TRBJ2-7
TGTGCCAGCAGTTACCCGCAATACGAGCAGTACTTC
CASSYPQYEQYF
>TRBV12-5|.|.|14|TRBJ2-1
TGTGCTAGTGCCGACTCAGGGGGGAGGAATGAGCAGTTCTTC
CASADSGGRNEQFF
>TRBV11-2|.|.|12|TRBJ2-3
TGTGCCAGCACCGTCGGTGGGGATACGCAGTATTTT
CASTVGGDTQYF
>TRBV9|many|.|15|TRBJ2-1
TGTGCCAGCAGCGTACAAGGCTCCCCGTGGAATGAGCAGTTCTTC
CASSVQGSPWNEQFF
>TRBV3-1|.|.|17|TRBJ2-7
TGTGCCAGCAGCCAAGACCTGTCGACGGCCGTGGCCTACGAGCAGTACTTC
CASSQDLSTAVAYEQYF
>TRBV6-2/TRBV6-3|few|.|14|TRBJ2-1
TGTGCCAGCGGTCGGGCGAGCTCCTACAATGAGCAGTTCTTC
CASGRASSYNEQFF
>TRBV7-2|many|.|13|TRBJ2-3
TGTGCCAGCAGCCCCCCCGGGACAGATACGCAGTATTTT
CASSPPGTDTQYF
>TRBV10-3|.|TRBD1|14|TRBJ2-7
TGTGCCATCAGATCGGGACAGGGGGCGCGTGAGCAGTACTTC
CAIRSGQGAREQYF
>TRBV29-1|.|.|11|TRBJ2-5
TGCAGCCTTAGTGCAGGGGAGACCCAGTACTTC
CSLSAGETQYF
>TRBV12-3/TRBV12-4|few|TRBD1|16|TRBJ2-1
TGTGCCAGCAGGGCCGCAGGGACAGGGGGGCACAATGAGCAGTTCTTC
CASRAAGTGGHNEQFF